The 18 T cell receptor beta chains given below trace back to one sample, sequenced in a study of tumor-infiltrating lymphocytes in primary liver carcinoma. With around 490 ng total RNA as template and a constant-region primer, TCR beta cDNA was made. Modified slightly, ARM-PCR produced TCR beta libraries over three nested multiplex PCR rounds. For around 11 cycles apiece, the opening two PCR rounds ran with TRBV1-TRBV30 forward primers and a C-beta reverse primer. TCRdb fed the multiplex PCR reads into MiXCR, producing one record per CDR3 protein. Of approximately 100,000 distinct CDR3 sequences in the sample, approximately 70% were seen once. Investigators took RNA and DNA out together from approximately 22-30 mg of unsorted bulk tissue. The sequenced sample was liver tumor tissue from sampling region 2. Subset meaning: tumor region T2, inferior pole. All receptors come from a woman aged 60-70 years with primary liver carcinoma and hepatitis B virus infection.

This clonotype ranks as medium-sized. This chain joins TRBV11-2 and TRBJ2-7, with D possibly TRBD2 on 5 matching bases. This CDR3 spans 13 amino acids. V lost 1 base, J lost 2 bases, and 6 bases lay in between. CDR1 is SGHAT, CDR2 FQNNGV, per germline. In DNA form, the CDR3 reads TGTGCCAGCAGCTTAGGACTAACCTACGAGCAGTACTTC. It codes for CASSLGLTYEQYF. The full variable domain, in which reference TRBV11-2 and TRBJ2-7 provide the parts outside the CDR3, is EAGVAQSPRYKIIEKRQSVAFWCNPISGHATLYWYQQILGQGPKLLIQFQNNGVVDDSQLPKDRFSAERLKGVDSTLKIQPAKLEDSAVYLCASSLGLTYEQYFGPGTRLTVT.

This clonotype appeared a single time. The chain uses TRBV6-1 and TRBJ2-3, with a weak D call TRBD2 (7 bases). V was clipped by 10 bases and J by 4 bases, with 18 bases between them. Germline lookup yields CDR1 MNHNS and CDR2 SASEGT. CDR3 length equals 14 residues. CDR3 region: CANRDYPNADTQYF. For the CDR3, the DNA is TGTGCCAACAGGGACTACCCAAACGCAGATACGCAGTATTTT.

This clonotype was seen only once. The chain is built from TRBV29-1 and TRBJ2-3, with a weak D call TRBD1 (5 bases). Germline V gene sequence: CDR1 SQVTM, CDR2 ANQGSEA. The CDR3 is made up of 14 amino acids. The V end lost 1 base, the J end lost 7 bases, and 15 bases lay between the germline ends. Here the CDR3 reads CSVEGVKGANTQYF. DNA for the CDR3: TGCAGCGTTGAAGGGGTGAAAGGGGCAAATACGCAGTATTTT.

Of note for this clonotype: No conserved phenylalanine or tryptophan is present at the end of the CDR3, so a read error is the likely explanation. The genes are TRBV29-1 and TRBJ2-3; D gene ambiguous. The CDR3 length is 13 residues. Per germline, CDR1 SQVTM and CDR2 ANQGSEA. In nucleotides, the CDR3 is TGCAGTGCCGGAATCACGAGCACAGATACGCAGTATTAT. This encodes CSAGITSTDTQYY.

This clonotype has just one count. At one of its ends the junction is not consistent with the germline gene, which may arise from a read error. This sequence joins TRBV13 and TRBJ2-7; 7 nucleotides match TRBD1. CDR1 is PRHDT and CDR2 is FYEKMQ in the germline V gene (reference sequence). The CDR3 is 15 amino acids. The chain's CDR3 is CTSSPVTGSSYEQYF. DNA for the CDR3: TGTACCAGCAGCCCCGTGACAGGGAGCTCCTACGAGCAGTACTTC.

Concerning this clonotype: This likely comes from a read error, as the CDR3 has no conserved phenylalanine or tryptophan at its end. The V gene is TRBV6-5, the J gene TRBJ2-7; maybe TRBD2 (6 bases). This CDR3 region has 13 residues. Germline-derived CDR1 and CDR2 are MNHEY and SVGAGI. The V gene lost 2 bases and the J gene lost 4 bases, with 9 bases spanning the gap. CDR3 nucleotide sequence: TGTGCCAGCAGTTACGCTAGCGTATACGAGCAGTACTAC. It codes for CASSYASVYEQYY.

In this sample, this clonotype turned up many times. This chain connects TRBV29-1 to TRBJ2-1; 8 nucleotides line up with TRBD2. Germline trimming cut 6 bases from V and 4 bases from J; bases unmatched to any gene: 8. The CDR3 covers 14 residues. Germline CDR1 is SQVTM and CDR2 is ANQGSEA. CDR3 amino acids: CSVPRLASYNEQFF. The CDR3 DNA sequence: TGCAGCGTCCCCCGACTAGCGTCGTACAATGAGCAGTTCTTC.

Concerning this clonotype itself: A much more abundant neighbour one base away suggests this may be a read error. The CDR3 sequence: CARSSPWAHGEQYF. The CDR3, as DNA: TGTGCCAGAAGCTCCCCGTGGGCCCACGGCGAGCAGTACTTC. The J gene is TRBJ2-7, the V gene TRBV13, with D hard to call. CDR1 and CDR2 from the germline V gene are PRHDT and FYEKMQ (reference sequence). CDR3 length: 14 amino acids.

For this clonotype: Being one base from a much bigger clone, this may be a read error. CDR3 DNA: TGTGCCTGGAGTGTAGGGACAGGGTGGTACAAGCAGTACTTC. Its translation is CAWSVGTGWYKQYF. The V call is TRBV30, the J call TRBJ2-7; 9 bases are shared with TRBD1. With V trimmed by 0 bases and J by 8 bases, 8 bases remained unmatched. The germline CDR1 and CDR2 sequences are GTSNPN and SVGIG (reference sequence). This CDR3 is built from 14 residues.

About this clonotype: The germline gene is not matched at one end of the junction; a read error may be the cause. The V and J genes are TRBV10-3 and TRBJ2-2, with D perhaps given as TRBD1 or TRBD2 (8 bases each). The CDR3 is 16 residues long. From germline, CDR1 is ENHRY and CDR2 SYGVKD. CDR3 sequence reads: CAISPTGASNSGGLFF. The CDR3 nucleotides are TGTGCCATCAGCCCGACAGGGGCGTCGAACAGCGGGGGGCTGTTTTTT.

This sequence joins TRBV4-2 and TRBJ2-1; 7 bases align to TRBD2. The ends lost 1 base at V and 3 bases at J; junction bases unmatched: 24. The CDR3 sequence is 22 residues long. Germline V gene sequence: CDR1 LGHNA, CDR2 YNFKEQ. Here the CDR3 DNA reads TGTGCCAGCAGCCAAGTCGGACCGGGGGTCCATGGCGGGAGACATAGCTACAATGAGCAGTTCTTC. It yields the protein CASSQVGPGVHGGRHSYNEQFF.

Regarding this clonotype: A junction end diverges from the germline sequence, so it may reflect a read error. The gene calls are TRBV29-1 and TRBJ2-2; a possible D gene is TRBD1 (6 bases). CDR1 and CDR2 (germline): SQVTM, ANQGSEA. The CDR3 totals 14 residues. The CDR3 coding sequence is TGCAGCGTAACAGGGCTTTTGAACACCGGGAAGCTGTTTTTT. The encoded protein is CSVTGLLNTGKLFF.

Worth noting for this clonotype: This could be a read error, since a much larger clone is one nucleotide away. The CDR3 loop is CASEGVGLAGVSSGYEQYF. The CDR3 nucleotides read TGTGCCAGCGAGGGTGTGGGACTAGCGGGAGTGTCTTCCGGGTACGAGCAGTACTTC. The V and J genes are TRBV6-2 or TRBV6-3 and TRBJ2-7, with TRBD2 matching 14 bases. Germline-derived CDR1 and CDR2 are MNHEY and SVGEGT. Losses at the gene ends were 8 bases for V and 4 bases for J; bases not matched to a gene: 19. CDR3 length: 19 amino acids.

In its sample, this clonotype was seen once. This clone may be a read error of a much larger clone one base away. In DNA, the CDR3 is TGTGCCAGCTGTTCGGCTGGGGCGACAGGGGGTAGGGGTTTCTTC. It codes for CASCSAGATGGRGFF. The rearrangement joins TRBV28 to TRBJ2-1; TRBD1 matches at 9 bases. V dropped 8 bases and J dropped 16; count of bases not matched to a gene: 21. The germline V gene has CDR1 MDHEN and CDR2 SYDVKM. The CDR3 extends over 15 amino acids.

This chain links TRBV20-1 with TRBJ2-3; the match to TRBD2 covers 12 bases. The germline V gene has CDR1 DFQATT and CDR2 SNEGSKA (reference sequence). The CDR3 covers 17 residues. The trim removed 3 bases at V and 14 bases at J, leaving 21 bases unmatched. The DNA of the CDR3 is TGCAGTGCTAGCTTAGCTAGCGGGAGGGAAAGCACAGATACACTGTATTTT. Translated, it gives CSASLASGRESTDTLYF.

This chain connects TRBV6-4 to TRBJ2-7, with TRBD2 matching over 10 bases. After removal of 10 bases from V and 7 bases from J, the junction contained 13 bases not matched to a gene. CDR3 length: 14 residues. The V gene's germline CDR1 is MRHNA and CDR2 SNTAGT. CDR3 sequence (DNA): TGTGCCAACAGCGAGCGGGAGGGAGCTGCGGAGCAGTACTTC. It is translated as CANSEREGAAEQYF.

The gene calls are TRBV11-2 and TRBJ2-3, with 7 bases identical to TRBD2. The CDR3 totals 15 residues. Germline V gives CDR1 SGHAT, CDR2 FQNNGV. V shed 6 bases and J 10 bases; nucleotides not matched to a gene: 16. CDR3 in amino acids: CASRPSVTSTDAQYF. Here the CDR3 DNA reads TGTGCCAGCAGGCCCTCTGTGACTAGCACTGATGCGCAGTATTTT. The full variable domain, its missing parts supplied by reference TRBV11-2 and TRBJ2-3, is EAGVAQSPRYKIIEKRQSVAFWCNPISGHATLYWYQQILGQGPKLLIQFQNNGVVDDSQLPKDRFSAERLKGVDSTLKIQPAKLEDSAVYLCASRPSVTSTDAQYFGPGTRLTVL.

Ten or more counts support this clonotype. The junction differs from germline at one of its ends, possibly a read error. This chain connects TRBV11-1 to TRBJ2-1; D is ambiguous. CDR3 length equals 13 residues. CDR1 SGHAT and CDR2 FQDESV come from the germline V gene (reference sequence). CDR3 sequence reads: CACSLGTYNEQFF. DNA of the CDR3: TGTGCCTGCAGCTTAGGCACCTACAATGAGCAGTTCTTC.